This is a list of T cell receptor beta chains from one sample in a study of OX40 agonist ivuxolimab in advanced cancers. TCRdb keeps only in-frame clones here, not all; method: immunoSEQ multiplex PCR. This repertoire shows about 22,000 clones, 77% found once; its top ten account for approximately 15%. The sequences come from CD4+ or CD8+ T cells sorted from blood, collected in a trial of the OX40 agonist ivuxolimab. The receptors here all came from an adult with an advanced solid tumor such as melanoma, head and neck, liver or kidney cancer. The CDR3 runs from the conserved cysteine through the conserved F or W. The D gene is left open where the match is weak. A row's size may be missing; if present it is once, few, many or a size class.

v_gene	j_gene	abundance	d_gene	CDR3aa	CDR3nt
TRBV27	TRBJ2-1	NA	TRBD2	CASSPDSFRLAGVYEQFF	TGTGCCAGCAGTCCCGACTCGTTTCGGCTAGCGGGGGTGTATGAGCAGTTCTTC
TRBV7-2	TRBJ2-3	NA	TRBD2	CASSSPILAGLDDTQYF	TGTGCCAGCAGCTCACCGATACTAGCGGGACTAGACGATACGCAGTATTTT
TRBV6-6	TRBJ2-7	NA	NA	CASSRTSYEQYF	TGTGCCAGCAGTCGGACGTCCTACGAGCAGTACTTC
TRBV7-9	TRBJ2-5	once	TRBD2	CASSLAIGLAEWETQYF	TGTGCCAGCAGCTTAGCGATAGGCCTAGCGGAGTGGGAGACCCAGTACTTC
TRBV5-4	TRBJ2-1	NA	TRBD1	CASSGQGAGPYNEQFF	TGTGCCAGCAGCGGACAGGGGGCAGGCCCCTACAATGAGCAGTTCTTC
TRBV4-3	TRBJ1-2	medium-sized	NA	CASSQDRVGHNYGYTF	TGCGCCAGCAGCCAAGACAGGGTGGGCCATAACTATGGCTACACCTTC
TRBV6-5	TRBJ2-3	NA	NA	CASSLGPVDTQYF	TGTGCCAGCAGCCTTGGACCCGTCGATACGCAGTATTTT
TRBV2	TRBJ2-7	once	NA	CASGMETSDEQYF	TGTGCCAGCGGGATGGAGACTAGTGATGAGCAGTACTTC
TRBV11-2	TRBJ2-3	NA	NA	CASSPQGGAGDTQYF	TGTGCCAGCAGCCCGCAGGGGGGGGCTGGAGATACGCAGTATTTT
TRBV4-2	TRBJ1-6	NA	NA	CASSPALGDYNSPLHF	TGTGCCAGCAGCCCGGCTCTGGGGGACTATAATTCACCCCTCCACTTT
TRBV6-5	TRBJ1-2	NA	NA	CASRGSPTNYGYTF	TGTGCCAGCAGGGGGTCACCAACTAACTATGGCTACACCTTC
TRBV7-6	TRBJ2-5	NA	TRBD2	CASGLVAGGFGETQYF	TGTGCCAGCGGCTTAGTGGCGGGGGGGTTCGGAGAGACCCAGTACTTC
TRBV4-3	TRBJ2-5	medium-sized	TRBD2	CASSQGLAGGPGETQYF	TGCGCCAGCAGCCAAGGGCTAGCGGGGGGGCCTGGGGAGACCCAGTACTTC
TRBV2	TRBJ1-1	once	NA	CASSQLGTTKGGTEAFF	TGTGCCAGCAGTCAGCTCGGGACAACCAAAGGTGGGACTGAAGCTTTCTTT
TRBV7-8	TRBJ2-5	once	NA	CASSLDFANQETQYF	TGTGCCAGCAGCTTAGATTTCGCGAACCAAGAGACCCAGTACTTC
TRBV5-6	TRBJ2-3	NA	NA	CASSPPNLVDTQYF	TGTGCCAGCAGCCCGCCCAACCTCGTGGATACGCAGTATTTT
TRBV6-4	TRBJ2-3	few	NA	CASRARWRAQYF	TGTGCCAGCAGGGCCCGGTGGAGAGCGCAGTATTTT
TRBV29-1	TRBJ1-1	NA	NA	CSVQSLNTEAFF	TGCAGCGTCCAGTCTCTAAACACTGAAGCTTTCTTT
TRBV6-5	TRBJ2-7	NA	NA	CASNRRYEVEQYF	TGTGCCAGCAACCGCCGGTACGAAGTCGAGCAGTACTTC
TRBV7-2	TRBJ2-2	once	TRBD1	CASSLGPTGDGELFF	TGTGCCAGCAGCTTAGGGCCGACAGGGGACGGGGAGCTGTTTTTT
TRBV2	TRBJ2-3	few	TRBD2	CASSEGLARRTDTQYF	TGTGCCAGCAGTGAAGGACTAGCGAGGCGCACAGATACGCAGTATTTT
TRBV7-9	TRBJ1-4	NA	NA	CASSSTTRNEKLFF	TGTGCCAGCAGCTCGACAACCCGTAATGAAAAACTGTTTTTT
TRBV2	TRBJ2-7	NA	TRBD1	CASSAGTGGYEQYF	TGTGCCAGCAGCGCCGGGACAGGGGGGTACGAGCAGTACTTC
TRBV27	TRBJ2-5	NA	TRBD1	CASSPGQGEETQYF	TGTGCCAGCAGTCCGGGACAGGGGGAAGAGACCCAGTACTTC
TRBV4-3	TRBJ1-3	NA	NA	CASSQELIRPGNTIYF	TGCGCCAGCAGCCAAGAGCTCATACGGCCTGGAAACACCATATATTTT